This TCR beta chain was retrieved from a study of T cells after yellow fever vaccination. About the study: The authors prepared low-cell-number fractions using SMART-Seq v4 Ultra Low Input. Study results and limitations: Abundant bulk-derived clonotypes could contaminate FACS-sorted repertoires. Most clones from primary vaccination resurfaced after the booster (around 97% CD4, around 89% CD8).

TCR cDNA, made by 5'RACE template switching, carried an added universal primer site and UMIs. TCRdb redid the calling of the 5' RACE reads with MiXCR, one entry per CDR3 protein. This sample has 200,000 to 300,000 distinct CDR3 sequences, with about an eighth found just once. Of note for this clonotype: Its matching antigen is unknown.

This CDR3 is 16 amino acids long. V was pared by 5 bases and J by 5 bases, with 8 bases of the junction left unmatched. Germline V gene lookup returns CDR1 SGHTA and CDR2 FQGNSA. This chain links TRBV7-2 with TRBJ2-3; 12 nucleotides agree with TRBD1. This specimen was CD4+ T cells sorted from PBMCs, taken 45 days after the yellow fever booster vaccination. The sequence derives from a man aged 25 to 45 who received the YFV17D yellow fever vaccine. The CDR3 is CASSPSRDRGRDTQYF. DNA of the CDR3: TGTGCCAGCAGCCCTAGCCGGGACAGGGGGCGAGATACGCAGTATTTT.